This TCR beta chain was sequenced in a study of T cell changes during pregnancy in multiple sclerosis. Per the germline V gene, CDR1 is SEHNR and CDR2 is FQNEAQ (reference sequence). This CDR3 region has 15 residues. V gave up 1 base and J gave up 2 bases, with 12 bases separating them. Clones were sequenced by immunoSEQ multiplex PCR, and TCRdb holds only the in-frame ones, with some missing. This sample has just over 30,000 clones; roughly 87% occur once, and the top ten carry about 9.5%. The genes are TRBV7-9 and TRBJ2-7; maybe TRBD1 (6 bases). This TCR derives from a female donor with multiple sclerosis, enrolled in a pregnancy study. Specimen: CD8+ T cells from peripheral blood mononuclear cells, collected in the first trimester of pregnancy. This CDR3 is CASSLGQAVAYEQYF. The CDR3 DNA sequence: TGTGCCAGCAGCTTAGGACAGGCCGTGGCCTACGAGCAGTACTTC.